This T cell receptor beta chain stems from a study of early T cells in non-severe SARS-CoV-2 infection. Across the whole study: The study sequenced bulk RNA from unsorted whole blood, with chains unpaired.

In TCRdb, the 5' RACE reads were re-called with MiXCR into one record per CDR3 protein. Of around 33,000 distinct CDR3 sequences detected, less than 8% appear once; the ten largest clones hold around 8%. This clonotype was found many times. The germline CDR1 and CDR2 sequences are SNHLY and FYNNEI. The CDR3 is 14 amino acids. Trimming cost V 6 bases and J 0 bases, with 8 bases left between them. This clonotype was sampled from an adult who was a healthcare worker with PCR-confirmed SARS-CoV-2 infection or an uninfected control (not recorded which). The chain carries TRBV2 and TRBJ2-2; unclear D gene. The sequenced sample was whole blood. The CDR3 DNA reads TGTGCCAGCAGGGTAGGAACGAACACCGGGGAGCTGTTTTTT. Translated, it gives CASRVGTNTGELFF. The whole variable domain, remainder taken from reference TRBV2 and TRBJ2-2, is EPEVTQTPSHQVTQMGQEVILRCVPISNHLYFYWYRQILGQKVEFLVSFYNNEISEKSEIFDDQFSVERPDGSNFTLKIRSTKLEDSAMYFCASRVGTNTGELFFGEGSRLTVL.